This T cell receptor beta chain is drawn from a study of cytomegalovirus exposure and HLA in healthy donors. Study-level findings and limits: When the data were analyzed later, several of the most significant clusters appeared to be linked to common viral pathogens. Later work associated roughly 15,000 TCR beta sequences with HLA alleles at 0.05 false discovery rate. Cytomegalovirus association was listed for about 170 TCR beta chains.

As for this clone: The antigen is undetermined.

60 Vbeta and 13 Jbeta primers were used in PCR. Produced via immunoSEQ multiplex PCR; TCRdb's table is partial and in-frame only. The sample holds 130,000 to 150,000 clones; around four fifths are singletons and the top ten take about 2.6%. The sequenced sample consisted of PBMCs. This TCR derives from a boy younger than 10 in good health and CMV-seronegative.

The CDR3: CASFGQANTGELFF. CDR3 DNA: TGTGCCAGCTTTGGACAGGCGAACACCGGGGAGCTGTTTTTT. The chain combines TRBV18 with TRBJ2-2, with TRBD1 identical over 7 bases. After removal of 7 bases from V and 0 bases from J, the junction contained 2 bases not matched to a gene. This CDR3 comprises 14 residues. CDR1 and CDR2 from the germline V gene are KGHSH and LQKENI.